This TCR beta chain is drawn from a study of identical twins. Study outcomes and limitations: Cord blood beta clonotypes present at high abundance carried fewer insertions; no such pattern appeared in memory repertoires.

CDR3 length equals 14 residues. TCRdb passed the 5' RACE reads through MiXCR, listing each CDR3 protein once. The sample contains nearly 900,000 distinct CDR3 sequences, 9% to 15% of which appear only once. This clonotype was seen a handful of times. The antigen is undetermined. The same sample was also used in a study of yellow fever vaccine responses in identical twins.

The receptor was derived from a woman aged 18-29 years in good health. The sample was PBMCs. The genes are TRBV21-1 and TRBJ2-7; TRBD2 is the table's D call, not checked against the DNA. TRBV21-1 is described as a pseudogene. The DNA for the CDR3 is TGTGCCAGCAGCAGGACTAGCGGGATGTACGAGCAGTACTTC. Amino acid sequence: CASSRTSGMYEQYF.